This TCR beta chain appears in the sequencing data of a study of cytotoxic CD8 clonotypes in ibrutinib-treated CLL. Measured with immunoSEQ multiplex PCR; TCRdb has only the in-frame clones, and not every one. The sample has 250,000 to 350,000 clones, about 72% seen once. Germline CDR1 reads MDHEN; CDR2 reads SYDVKM. The CDR3 contains 16 residues. J was trimmed by 2 bases and V by 5 bases; bases with no gene match: 11. The sequence came from a human donor with chronic lymphocytic leukemia. J is TRBJ2-5 and V is TRBV28; 7 bases agree with TRBD1. Here the sequenced sample was PBMCs, taken at disease progression, from a patient treated with ibrutinib. CDR3 sequence reads: CASSIPATGIQETQYF. Written as DNA, the CDR3 is TGTGCCAGCAGTATCCCCGCGACAGGGATACAAGAGACCCAGTACTTC. Based on the CDR3 plus reference TRBV28 and TRBJ2-5, the full variable domain is DVKVTQSSRYLVKRTGEKVFLECVQDMDHENMFWYRQDPGLGLRLIYFSYDVKMKEKGDIPEGYSVSREKKERFSLILESASTNQTSMYLCASSIPATGIQETQYFGPGTRLLVL.